The 23 T cell receptor beta chains below come from one sample, sequenced in a study of shared clonotypes between healthy human individuals. Here immunoSEQ multiplex PCR was the method, and the copy in TCRdb shows in-frame clones only, minus some. This table holds under 2,500,000 clones, approximately 94% found once. Sequencing was performed on naive CD4+ T cells sorted from blood. Sample subset: CD45RA+ positively selected. Receptors were obtained from a young man in good health.

The chain recombines TRBV30 with TRBJ1-2; 9 bases line up with TRBD1. The CDR3 is made up of 15 amino acids. The V segment lost 1 base and the J segment 3 bases; nucleotides outside the gene matches: 6. Germline CDR1 reads GTSNPN; CDR2 reads SVGIG (reference sequence). The CDR3 loop reads CAWSEGTGTDYGYTF. The CDR3 nucleotides read TGTGCCTGGAGTGAGGGGACAGGGACCGACTATGGCTACACCTTC. Using reference TRBV30 and TRBJ1-2 for the parts outside the CDR3, the full variable domain is SQTIHQWPATLVQPVGSPLSLECTVEGTSNPNLYWYRQAAGRGLQLLFYSVGIGQISSEVPQNLSASRPQDRQFILSSKKLLLSDSGFYLCAWSEGTGTDYGYTFGSGTRLTVV.

The J gene is TRBJ2-7, the V gene TRBV2; 7 bases agree with TRBD2. Germline V CDR1 and CDR2: SNHLY, FYNNEI. The junction had 8 bases not matched to a gene; V was cut back by 7 bases and J by 2 bases. CDR3 length: 14 residues. The CDR3 DNA sequence: TGTGCCAGCATTAGCGGGCCTCTTACCTACGAGCAGTACTTC. Encoded protein: CASISGPLTYEQYF.

The chain links TRBV9 to TRBJ1-1, with TRBD1 matching over 7 bases. Germline-derived CDR1 and CDR2 are SGDLS and YYNGEE. V was clipped by 2 bases and J by 0 bases; unmatched bases: 4. This CDR3 contains 15 residues. CDR3 amino acids: CASSVDRRLNTEAFF. CDR3 nucleotides: TGTGCCAGCAGCGTGGACAGGCGACTGAACACTGAAGCTTTCTTT.

V and J are TRBV27 and TRBJ1-1, with 10 bases lining up with TRBD1. Germline CDR1 reads MNHEY; CDR2 reads SMNVEV (reference sequence). This CDR3 is built from 15 residues. The V segment lost 4 bases and the J segment 3 bases; nucleotides outside the gene matches: 5. The CDR3 protein is CASSYRTGGYTEAFF. In DNA form, the CDR3 reads TGTGCCAGCAGTTACCGGACAGGGGGGTACACTGAAGCTTTCTTT.

The gene calls are TRBV13 and TRBJ2-3; no firm D call. Germline V gene sequence: CDR1 PRHDT, CDR2 FYEKMQ (reference sequence). The length of the CDR3 is 14 residues. The V gene lost 5 bases and the J gene lost 7 bases, with 16 bases spanning the gap. The chain's CDR3 is CASSRLILANTQYF. The CDR3 nucleotides are TGTGCCAGCAGCCGCCTCATTTTAGCAAATACGCAGTATTTT.

The rearrangement uses TRBV6-6 and TRBJ2-3; a weak D match, TRBD1 (6 bases). V lost 2 bases to trimming and J lost 7 bases, with 13 bases between them. This CDR3 spans 14 amino acids. Germline CDR1 reads MNHNY; CDR2 reads SVGAGI (reference sequence). CDR3 bases: TGTGCCAGCAGTTACGAGGACAGACCGAATACGCAGTATTTT. It yields the protein CASSYEDRPNTQYF.

The chain joins TRBV15 to TRBJ2-7; 8 nucleotides line up with TRBD2. The ends lost 1 base at V and 5 bases at J; junction bases unmatched: 10. The CDR3 has 16 residues. Per germline, CDR1 LNHNV and CDR2 YYDKDF (reference sequence). The CDR3 sequence is CATSRVSSGGIDEQYF. The CDR3 coding sequence is TGTGCCACCAGCAGAGTGTCGTCGGGGGGGATCGACGAGCAGTACTTC.

This clone has only one observation. The chain uses TRBV4-3 and TRBJ1-1; D is unresolved. Germline V gene data show CDR1 as LGHNA and CDR2 as YSLEER. The length of the CDR3 is 15 residues. V shed 0 bases and J shed 1 base, with 9 bases lying between them. The CDR3 sequence: CASSQEPLSNTEAFF. CDR3 DNA: TGCGCCAGCAGCCAAGAGCCCTTATCGAACACTGAAGCTTTCTTT.

The rearrangement links TRBV25-1 to TRBJ2-5, with a tentative D call TRBD2 (7 bases). The J call may be wrong; the DNA end is better matched by TRBJ2-7. The CDR3 extends over 17 amino acids. The germline gives CDR1 MGHDK, CDR2 SYGVNS. For the CDR3, the DNA is TGTGCCAGCTCGGAGGGGGGGGCGGGTGAACAGACCTACGAGCAGTACTTC. Amino acid sequence: CASSEGGAGEQTYEQYF.

The V and J genes are TRBV5-4 and TRBJ2-1; 12 positions match TRBD1. This CDR3 contains 17 residues. J was trimmed by 2 bases and V by 4 bases; bases with no gene match: 7. Germline CDR1 and CDR2: SGHNT and YYREEE (reference sequence). CDR3 amino acids: CASSGTGGGGTYNEQFF. As DNA, the CDR3 is TGTGCCAGCAGCGGGACAGGGGGCGGCGGGACCTACAATGAGCAGTTCTTC.

The chain combines TRBV7-9 with TRBJ2-3; 11 nucleotides line up with TRBD1. Germline lookup yields CDR1 SEHNR and CDR2 FQNEAQ (reference sequence). V dropped 4 bases and J dropped 11; count of bases not matched to a gene: 11. The CDR3 is 15 amino acids. The CDR3 protein is CASSYGTGGDRRQYF. DNA for the CDR3: TGTGCCAGCAGCTACGGGACAGGGGGGGACCGTCGGCAGTATTTT. Supplemented by reference TRBV7-9 and TRBJ2-3, the full variable domain reads DTGVSQNPRHKITKRGQNVTFRCDPISEHNRLYWYRQTLGQGPEFLTYFQNEAQLEKSRLLSDRFSAERPKGSFSTLEIQRTEQGDSAMYLCASSYGTGGDRRQYFGPGTRLTVL.

The chain is built from TRBV5-1 and TRBJ2-5, with D perhaps matching TRBD2 (5 bases). This CDR3 is built from 16 residues. Germline V gene sequence: CDR1 SGHRS, CDR2 YFSETQ. V dropped 1 base and J dropped 5 bases, with 18 bases sitting between them. The CDR3 DNA sequence: TGCGCCAGCAGCTTGTGGCTAGCTAACCTGTTGGAGACCCAGTACTTC. Amino acid sequence: CASSLWLANLLETQYF.

A remark on this clone: The identical CDR3 is also encoded by other nucleotide sequences in the sample. V gene TRBV7-9 combines with J gene TRBJ1-2; no definite D call. Trimming removed 2 bases from V and 5 bases from J, with 6 bases in between. The CDR3 is 12 amino acids. Germline V gene data show CDR1 as SEHNR and CDR2 as FQNEAQ (reference sequence). This CDR3 is CASSLPGYGYTF. CDR3 in DNA: TGTGCCAGCAGCTTACCGGGTTATGGCTACACCTTC. Full variable domain (remainder filled in from reference TRBV7-9 and TRBJ1-2): DTGVSQNPRHKITKRGQNVTFRCDPISEHNRLYWYRQTLGQGPEFLTYFQNEAQLEKSRLLSDRFSAERPKGSFSTLEIQRTEQGDSAMYLCASSLPGYGYTFGSGTRLTVV.

This rearrangement joins TRBV7-9 to TRBJ1-6; D not resolved. This CDR3 is built from 14 residues. V was shortened by 7 bases and J by 4 bases, with 11 bases between the two germline ends. Germline CDR1 reads SEHNR; CDR2 reads FQNEAQ (reference sequence). The DNA for the CDR3 is TGTGCCAGCAACCTGGAACAGTATAATTCACCCCTCCACTTT. Its protein is CASNLEQYNSPLHF.

The chain links TRBV6-5 to TRBJ1-3; tentative D call: TRBD1 (5 bases). Trimming cost V 7 bases and J 4 bases, with 11 bases left between them. Per the germline V gene, CDR1 is MNHEY and CDR2 is SVGAGI. The CDR3 runs to 13 residues. The CDR3 loop reads CASTGARGNTIYF. DNA of the CDR3: TGTGCCAGCACTGGGGCGCGCGGAAACACCATATATTTT.

The rearrangement joins TRBV27 to TRBJ1-5; TRBD1 matches 7 bases. This CDR3 has 14 residues. Trimming at V came to 6 bases and at J to 2 bases, leaving 4 bases not matched to a gene. Germline assignment: CDR1 MNHEY and CDR2 SMNVEV (reference sequence). The CDR3 DNA is TGTGCCAGCAGCCAGGGGGTCGGCAATCAGCCCCAGCATTTT. Translated, it gives CASSQGVGNQPQHF.

The J gene is TRBJ1-6, the V gene TRBV6-5; TRBD1 aligns across 7 bases. This CDR3 is built from 14 residues. V shed 6 bases and J 9 bases; nucleotides not matched to a gene: 8. The germline V gene encodes CDR1 MNHEY and CDR2 SVGAGI. The CDR3 DNA sequence: TGTGCCAGCAGACGGGACAGCTTGACTTCACCCCTCCACTTT. This encodes CASRRDSLTSPLHF.

The V gene is TRBV2, the J gene TRBJ2-3; tentative D call: TRBD2 (5 bases). Trimming left V 4 bases short and J 12 bases short, with 14 bases between. This CDR3 is 12 amino acids long. The germline V gene encodes CDR1 SNHLY and CDR2 FYNNEI. CDR3 in DNA: TGTGCCAGCAGTGTGTCGGGGTGGGCCCAGTATTTT. Translated, it gives CASSVSGWAQYF.

V usage is TRBV5-4 and J usage is TRBJ2-6; D is unclear. The germline V gene has CDR1 SGHNT and CDR2 YYREEE (reference sequence). Trimming shortened V by 0 bases and J by 5 bases, and 12 bases separated the two germline ends. This CDR3 comprises 16 residues. CDR3 bases: TGTGCCAGCAGCTTGGGGCAGGAGTCAAGGGCCAACGTCCTGACTTTC. Amino acid sequence: CASSLGQESRANVLTF.

The V gene is TRBV5-6, the J gene TRBJ1-2; 8 bases fit TRBD1. The V gene's germline CDR1 is SGHDT and CDR2 YYEEEE. There are 13 residues in the CDR3. Losses at the gene ends were 5 bases for V and 10 bases for J; bases not matched to a gene: 10. The CDR3 loop reads CASSPDRGSDYTF. The DNA for the CDR3 is TGTGCCAGCAGTCCTGACAGGGGATCTGACTACACCTTC.

The chain is built from TRBV5-5 and TRBJ2-2, with D perhaps TRBD1 (6 bases). This CDR3 is 14 amino acids long. Germline CDR1 SGHKS, CDR2 YYEKEE (reference sequence). Between the trimmed V and J ends, which lost 4 bases and 2 bases, there was a span of 9 bases. In DNA, the CDR3 is TGTGCCAGCAGCGCGACAGGAAACACCGGGGAGCTGTTTTTT. As protein: CASSATGNTGELFF.

J is TRBJ1-4 and V is TRBV25-1, with 8 positions matching TRBD1. Germline lookup yields CDR1 MGHDK and CDR2 SYGVNS. The V segment lost 7 bases and the J segment 7 bases; nucleotides outside the gene matches: 8. CDR3 length equals 14 residues. DNA of the CDR3: TGTGCCAGCACCGGACAGGGCTTAGGTGAAAAACTGTTTTTT. Encoded protein: CASTGQGLGEKLFF.

The CDR3 DNA is TGTGCCAGCCGGGGACAAAGGTACCACAGCAATCAGCCCCAGCATTTT. The encoded protein is CASRGQRYHSNQPQHF. The chain has TRBV28 and TRBJ1-5; possible D gene TRBD1, 6 bases. This CDR3 is 16 amino acids long. Trimming took off 8 bases at V and 1 base at J, with 18 bases between the two ends. Germline-derived CDR1 and CDR2 are MDHEN and SYDVKM.